This TCR beta chain was identified in a study of T cells in Graves' hyperthyroidism and ophthalmopathy. General study findings and limits: Most expanded thyroid clonotypes above 0.001 also appeared in blood.

The hyperthyroidism was newly diagnosed and had lasted under 2 months; the patients were aged 18 to 65. Any patient presenting with uncontrolled infection, other autoimmune disease, pregnancy or lactation was left out. This clonotype has ten or more counts. Its antigen remains unknown. The CDR3 totals 16 residues. From germline, CDR1 is LNHNV and CDR2 YYDKDF (reference sequence). Germline trimming cut 3 bases from V and 4 bases from J; bases unmatched to any gene: 5. From RNA transcripts, TCR beta CDR3 regions were amplified. The study used the HTBI primer set for a first-round RT-PCR of the TCR CDR3. TCRdb reprocessed the multiplex PCR reads via MiXCR and lists one record per CDR3 protein. This sample carries more than 500,000 distinct CDR3 sequences, roughly 16% of them seen once, and the ten largest clones take 3.5% to 4%.

This receptor was taken from a woman aged 25 to 45 with Graves' hyperthyroidism. The sample consisted of blood. The genes are TRBV15 and TRBJ2-1; 11 nucleotides align to TRBD1. This chain's CDR3 is CATSSVGDRGYNEQFF. CDR3 in DNA: TGTGCCACCAGCAGTGTGGGGGACAGGGGGTACAATGAGCAGTTCTTC.